The sequence of this TCR beta chain was determined in a study of monozygotic twins with inflammatory bowel disease. Following a re-call of the 5' RACE reads, TCRdb has one entry per CDR3 protein and lacks DNA. The table lists around 450,000 distinct CDR3 sequences. Study observations and caveats: Support was lacking for any single strong IBD-associated signal or clonotype. Diversity of TCRbeta measured by inverse Simpson was lower in IBD patients than in healthy co-twins.

Regarding this clonotype: As yet, its antigen is unknown.

The CDR3 contains 15 residues. Germline V gene sequence: CDR1 SGHTA, CDR2 FQGNSA. The gene calls are TRBV7-2 and TRBJ2-1; TCRdb's assignment of TRBD2 cannot be checked, as there is no DNA. The sample comprised blood. The sequence was collected from a human donor with ulcerative colitis or Crohn's disease, or a healthy co-twin of an affected twin (not recorded which). The CDR3 protein is CASSLEGLAGYEQFF.